This TCR beta chain emerged from a study of cytomegalovirus exposure and HLA in healthy donors. V was clipped by 10 bases and J by 3 bases; unmatched bases: 6. The CDR3 runs to 14 residues. Per the germline V gene, CDR1 is MNHNS and CDR2 is SASEGT. Findings and limits, study-wide: Apparent HLA restriction characterized most CMV-associated TCR beta chains in a later analysis. Some highly shared sequence variants likely arose as a pipeline artifact.

Comments on this clone: Its antigen is currently unknown.

In the PCR, 60 Vbeta and 13 Jbeta primers were used. Assay used: immunoSEQ multiplex PCR; TCRdb lists only in-frame clones, some missing. The sample lists around 150,000 clones, around three quarters occurring once. V usage is TRBV6-1 and J usage is TRBJ1-3; 10 bases align to TRBD1. Sequences were obtained from PBMCs. The receptor was derived from a man aged 50-59 years in good health and CMV-seropositive. The CDR3 DNA follows: TGTGCCACCCAGACAGGGGGCGTTGGAAACACCATATATTTT. Its translation is CATQTGGVGNTIYF.